A single T cell receptor beta chain is shown here with its context. Terminally differentiated effector memory CD45RA+ cells were excluded from the naive CD8 cells, which were CD45RO-negative and positively selected for CCR7. The ends were cut back, 4 bases at V and 9 bases at J, with 10 bases in the middle. This CDR3 has 12 residues. Germline CDR1 is MNHNS and CDR2 is SASEGT. Generated by immunoSEQ multiplex PCR, the TCRdb table keeps only in-frame clones and is missing some. This sample carries roughly 2 million clones, approximately 94% of them seen once, and the ten largest clones take 0.85% to 1.3%. The data belong to a study of shared clonotypes between healthy human individuals.

The chain combines TRBV6-1 with TRBJ1-5; D unresolved. The clonotype comes from a man between 18 and 35 years old in good health. Sample: naive CD8+ T cells sorted from blood. The CDR3 DNA reads TGTGCCAGCAGTGGGATACCCCCGCCCCAGCATTTT. Translation: CASSGIPPPQHF.